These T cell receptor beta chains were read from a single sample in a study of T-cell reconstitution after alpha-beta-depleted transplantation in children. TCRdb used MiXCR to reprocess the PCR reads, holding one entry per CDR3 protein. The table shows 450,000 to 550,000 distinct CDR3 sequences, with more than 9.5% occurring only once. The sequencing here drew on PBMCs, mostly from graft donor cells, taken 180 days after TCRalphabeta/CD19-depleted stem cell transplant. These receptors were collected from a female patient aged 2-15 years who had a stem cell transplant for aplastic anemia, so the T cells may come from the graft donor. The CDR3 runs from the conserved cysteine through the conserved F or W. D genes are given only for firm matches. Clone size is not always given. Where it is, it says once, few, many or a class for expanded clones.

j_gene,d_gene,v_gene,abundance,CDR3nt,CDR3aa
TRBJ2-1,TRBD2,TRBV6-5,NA,TGTGCCAGCAGTTACTCCTTAAGCGGGAGCTCCTACAATGAGCAGTTCTTC,CASSYSLSGSSYNEQFF
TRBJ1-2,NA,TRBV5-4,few,TGTGCCAGCAGTTCCAACCCCTCACCGACTGGCTACACCTTC,CASSSNPSPTGYTF
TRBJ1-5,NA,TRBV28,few,TGTGCCAGCAGTTTATTTGGGGCCTTGCGGCCCCAGCATTTT,CASSLFGALRPQHF
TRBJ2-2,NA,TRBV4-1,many,TGCGCCAGCAGCCGGGACTCCAACGCCGGCGGGGAGCTGTTTTTT,CASSRDSNAGGELFF
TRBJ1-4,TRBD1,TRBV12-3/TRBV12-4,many,TGTGCCAGCAGTCTCGGACAGGGGGATGAAAAACTGTTTTTT,CASSLGQGDEKLFF
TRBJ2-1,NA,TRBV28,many,TGTGCCAGCAGTTTCCTACCGTCAAGCTACAATGAGCAGTTCTTC,CASSFLPSSYNEQFF
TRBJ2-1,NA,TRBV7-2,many,TGTGCCAGCAGCCCGTACAACAATGAGCAGTTCTTC,CASSPYNNEQFF
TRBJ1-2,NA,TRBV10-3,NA,TGTGCCATCAGTGAGTCTGACGGAGTCTATGGCTACACCTTC,CAISESDGVYGYTF
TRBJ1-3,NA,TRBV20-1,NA,TGCAGTGCTAGAGATAGGGGTGCCTCTGGAAACACCATATATTTT,CSARDRGASGNTIYF
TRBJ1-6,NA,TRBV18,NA,TGTGCCAGCTCACAGGTTTCCGCTGGCTCACCCCTCCACTTT,CASSQVSAGSPLHF
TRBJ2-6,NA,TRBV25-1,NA,TGTGCCAGCGGGAGCTCTGGGGCCAACGTCCTGACTTTC,CASGSSGANVLTF
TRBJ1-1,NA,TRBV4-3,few,TGCGCCAGCAGCCAATCGCAACGGTTGGAAGCTTTCTTT,CASSQSQRLEAFF
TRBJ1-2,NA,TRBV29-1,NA,TGCAGCGTTGAAGAGGGCTACACCTTC,CSVEEGYTF
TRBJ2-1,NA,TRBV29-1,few,TGCAGCGTTGAAAAATCGAGCTCCTACAATGAGCAGTTCTTC,CSVEKSSSYNEQFF
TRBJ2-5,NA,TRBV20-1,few,TGCAGTGCACGACAGTTCCAAGAGACCCAGTACTTC,CSARQFQETQYF
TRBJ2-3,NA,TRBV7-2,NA,TGTGCCAGCACGTCGGTAGGGTGGGATACGCAGTATTTT,CASTSVGWDTQYF
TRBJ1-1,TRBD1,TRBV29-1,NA,TGCAGCGTTGCAAAGGACAGGGGGCTAGAAGCTTTCTTT,CSVAKDRGLEAFF
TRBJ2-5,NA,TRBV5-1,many,TGCGCCAGCAGCTTGGCCTCAGGTGGTGAGACCCAGTACTTC,CASSLASGGETQYF
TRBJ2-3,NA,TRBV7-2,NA,TGTGCCAGCAGCTTAGTAACCCTAGCCGCCCTCACGGGTACGCAGTATTTT,CASSLVTLAALTGTQYF
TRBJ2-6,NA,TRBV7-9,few,TGTGCCAGCAGCTTTGGGACACCTGGGGCCAACGTCCTGACTTTC,CASSFGTPGANVLTF
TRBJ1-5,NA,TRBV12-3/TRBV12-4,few,TGTGCCAGCAGTTTATCAATCAGGGGCCCTAGCAATCAGCCCCAGCATTTT,CASSLSIRGPSNQPQHF
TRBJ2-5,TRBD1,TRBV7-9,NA,TGTGCCAGCAGTTACAGGGGCCCGCTCGGAGAGACCCAGTACTTC,CASSYRGPLGETQYF
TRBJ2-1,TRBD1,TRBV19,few,TGTGCCAGTAGATCGGGACAGGGGGCTCTGCGGGAGCAGTTCTTC,CASRSGQGALREQFF
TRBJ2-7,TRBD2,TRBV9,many,TGTGCCAGCAGCGTAGCTCCCCATCTAGCGGGAGTACCCGAGCAGTACTTC,CASSVAPHLAGVPEQYF
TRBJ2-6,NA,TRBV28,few,TGTGCCAGCAGCGGGACACCCCCTGGGGCCAACGTCCTGACTTTC,CASSGTPPGANVLTF
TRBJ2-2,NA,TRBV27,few,TGTGCCAGCAGTTTGGTCCGGGCCGTCACCGGGGAGCTGTTTTTT,CASSLVRAVTGELFF
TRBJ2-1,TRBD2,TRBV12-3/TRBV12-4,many,TGTGCCAGCAGTCGACTAGCGGGAGCAGGGGAGCAGTTCTTC,CASSRLAGAGEQFF
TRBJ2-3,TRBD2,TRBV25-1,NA,TGTGCCAGCAGTGAATTGGGGACTAGCGGGAGGGCCAAGACAGATACGCAGTATTTT,CASSELGTSGRAKTDTQYF
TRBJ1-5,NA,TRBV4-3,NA,TGCGCCAGCAGCCAAGATCGGGTGGACTTAAGCAATCAGCCCCAGCATTTT,CASSQDRVDLSNQPQHF
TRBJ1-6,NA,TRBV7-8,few,TGTGCCAGCAGCCCCGGGGGTTGGAATTCACCCCTCCACTTT,CASSPGGWNSPLHF
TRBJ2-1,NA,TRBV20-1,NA,TGCAGTGTGAGGGACCGACAATACAATGAGCAGTTCTTC,CSVRDRQYNEQFF
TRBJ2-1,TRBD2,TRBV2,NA,TGTGCCAGCATCGGGAGGGGACTAGCGGGCAATGAGCAGTTCTTC,CASIGRGLAGNEQFF
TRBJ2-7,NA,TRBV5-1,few,TGCGCCAGCAGCTTACAGCAGGGCCACGAGCAGTACTTC,CASSLQQGHEQYF
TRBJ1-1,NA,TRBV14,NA,TGTGCCAGCAGCCAAGGGGGCAGGGGTTTAATGAACACTGAAGCTTTCTTT,CASSQGGRGLMNTEAFF
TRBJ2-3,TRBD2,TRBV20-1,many,TGCAGTGCTAGAGGCCCAGCGGGAAACGCAGATACGCAGTATTTT,CSARGPAGNADTQYF
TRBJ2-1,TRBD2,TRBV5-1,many,TGCGCCAGCAGCTTGGTGTCGGGAGGGAATGAGCAGTTCTTC,CASSLVSGGNEQFF
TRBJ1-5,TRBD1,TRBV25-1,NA,TGTGCCAGCAGTGGACCCATATACAGGGGGACAGATAGCAATCAGCCCCAGCATTTT,CASSGPIYRGTDSNQPQHF
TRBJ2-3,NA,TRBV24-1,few,TGTGCCACCAGTGATCGGGGGACGGCCACAGATACGCAGTATTTT,CATSDRGTATDTQYF
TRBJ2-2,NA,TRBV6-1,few,TGTGCCAGCAGACCTACAGACACCGGGGAGCTGTTTTTT,CASRPTDTGELFF
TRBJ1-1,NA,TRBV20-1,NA,TGCAGTGCTAGTTCCACGGCTATGAACACTGAAGCTTTCTTT,CSASSTAMNTEAFF